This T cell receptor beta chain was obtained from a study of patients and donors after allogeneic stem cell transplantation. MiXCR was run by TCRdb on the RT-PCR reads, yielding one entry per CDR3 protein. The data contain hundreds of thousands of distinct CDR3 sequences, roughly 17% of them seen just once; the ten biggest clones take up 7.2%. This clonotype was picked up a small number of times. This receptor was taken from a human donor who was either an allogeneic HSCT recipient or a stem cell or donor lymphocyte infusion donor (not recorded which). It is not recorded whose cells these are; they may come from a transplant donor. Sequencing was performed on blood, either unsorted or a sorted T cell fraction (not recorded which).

The CDR3 region has the DNA TGTGCCAGCAGCGTTAGCGGGGGGGGACAAGAGACCCAGTACTTC. This encodes CASSVSGGGQETQYF. The chain employs TRBV9 and TRBJ2-5; TRBD2 agrees at 11 bases. Germline assignment: CDR1 SGDLS and CDR2 YYNGEE. The CDR3 runs 15 residues. V dropped 2 bases and J dropped 2; count of bases not matched to a gene: 2.